These 30 T cell receptor beta chains were sequenced from one sample in a study of T cell changes during pregnancy in multiple sclerosis. TCRdb keeps only in-frame clones here, not all; method: immunoSEQ multiplex PCR. Of roughly 48,000 clones in the sample, just over 85% are singletons; the top ten hold 1% to 1.5%. Material: CD4+ T cells from peripheral blood mononuclear cells, obtained in the second trimester of pregnancy. These receptors originate from a female donor with multiple sclerosis, enrolled in a pregnancy study.

The chain combines TRBV4-3 with TRBJ2-5, with 7 nucleotides matching TRBD1. The J segment lost 1 base and the V segment lost 3 bases, leaving 5 bases of the junction unmatched. This CDR3 comprises 15 residues. Germline V gives CDR1 LGHNA, CDR2 YSLEER. CDR3 in amino acids: CASSQMGQRQETQYF. The CDR3 coding sequence is TGCGCCAGCAGCCAGATGGGACAGCGCCAAGAGACCCAGTACTTC.

The rearrangement uses TRBV6-5 and TRBJ1-1; D is unclear. Trimming stripped 5 bases from V and 3 bases from J, with 10 bases between. The CDR3 sequence is 13 residues long. Germline CDR1 reads MNHEY; CDR2 reads SVGAGI. The CDR3 reads CASSRTRDTEAFF. The CDR3 DNA sequence: TGTGCCAGCAGTCGGACGAGGGACACTGAAGCTTTCTTT.

The chain couples TRBV11-3 to TRBJ2-1; 12 positions match TRBD2. Germline CDR1 is SGHNT and CDR2 is YENEEA. Trimming removed 5 bases from V and 5 bases from J; junction bases left unmatched: 7. The CDR3 is 16 residues long. The DNA of the CDR3 is TGTGCCAGCAGCCTCCTAGCGGGAGGGCCCAACAATGAGCAGTTCTTC. Amino acids: CASSLLAGGPNNEQFF.

Of note for this clone: A junction end diverges from the germline sequence, so it may reflect a read error. V usage is TRBV6-6 and J usage is TRBJ1-5, with 7 bases fitting TRBD1. The CDR3 runs 11 residues. Per germline, CDR1 MNHNY and CDR2 SVGAGI (reference sequence). In nucleotides, the CDR3 is TGTGCCAGCAGCCCGGGGACAGCCCGAAAGTTT. As protein: CASSPGTARKF.

The V and J genes are TRBV7-2 and TRBJ1-2; D gene unclear. Germline lookup yields CDR1 SGHTA and CDR2 FQGNSA. The CDR3 runs to 14 residues. Trimming pared 3 bases from V and 6 bases from J, leaving 14 bases between. CDR3 DNA sequence: TGTGCCAGCAGCTTGCAAACGGGTAGCGATGGCTACACCTTC. Amino acid sequence: CASSLQTGSDGYTF.

The J gene is TRBJ2-5, the V gene TRBV19; 7 bases match TRBD2. CDR3 length: 13 amino acids. With 8 bases clipped from V and 3 bases from J, the junction kept 6 bases outside the gene matches. The germline CDR1 and CDR2 sequences are LNHDA and SQIVND (reference sequence). The CDR3: CASSTRGEETQYF. As DNA, the CDR3 is TGTGCCAGTTCGACACGGGGGGAAGAGACCCAGTACTTC.

This rearrangement joins TRBV6-1 to TRBJ2-3; TRBD2 aligns across 8 bases. In germline, CDR1 is MNHNS, CDR2 SASEGT. The CDR3 extends over 15 amino acids. V dropped 6 bases and J dropped 0; count of bases not matched to a gene: 5. In nucleotides, the CDR3 is TGTGCCAGCAGGCCGACTAGCGTTAGCACAGATACGCAGTATTTT. The encoded protein is CASRPTSVSTDTQYF.

This clone came up once. In nucleotides, the CDR3 is TGTGCCAGCAGTGATACCGGACAGGGGAGGACCATATATTTT. Translating gives CASSDTGQGRTIYF. The rearrangement uses TRBV6-1 and TRBJ1-3, with 9 bases fitting TRBD1. Germline CDR1 reads MNHNS; CDR2 reads SASEGT. J was trimmed by 10 bases and V by 3 bases; bases with no gene match: 7. CDR3 length equals 14 residues.

This clone was seen only once. CDR3 residues: CASSVRGGRGETQYF. The DNA for the CDR3 is TGTGCCAGCAGCGTAAGGGGGGGGCGCGGAGAGACCCAGTACTTC. The chain links TRBV9 to TRBJ2-5; weak D call: TRBD2 (7 bases). This CDR3 contains 15 residues. The V and J ends lost 1 base and 4 bases respectively, with 14 bases between them. Germline V gene sequence: CDR1 SGDLS, CDR2 YYNGEE.

The count of this clone is one. Here the CDR3 DNA reads TGTGCCTGGAGTGCGGAGACCCAGTACTTC. Its protein product is CAWSAETQYF. The chain employs TRBV30 and TRBJ2-5, with D unresolved. Germline V gives CDR1 GTSNPN, CDR2 SVGIG (reference sequence). The CDR3 spans 10 residues. With 1 base removed from V and 5 bases from J, the gap between germline ends came to 2 bases. The full variable domain, its missing parts supplied by reference TRBV30 and TRBJ2-5, is SQTIHQWPATLVQPVGSPLSLECTVEGTSNPNLYWYRQAAGRGLQLLFYSVGIGQISSEVPQNLSASRPQDRQFILSSKKLLLSDSGFYLCAWSAETQYFGPGTRLLVL.

The V gene is TRBV28, the J gene TRBJ1-5, with D hard to call. Trimming cost V 3 bases and J 1 base, with 7 bases left between them. This CDR3 is 14 amino acids long. Germline loops: CDR1 MDHEN, CDR2 SYDVKM. As DNA, the CDR3 is TGTGCCAGCAGTTTCCCACTCAGCAATCAGCCCCAGCATTTT. It specifies CASSFPLSNQPQHF.

This clone was counted a single time. J is TRBJ2-7 and V is TRBV7-2, with 7 bases identical to TRBD1. Germline V gives CDR1 SGHTA, CDR2 FQGNSA. This CDR3 has 15 amino acids. The trim removed 4 bases at V and 0 bases at J, leaving 6 bases unmatched. CDR3 residues: CASSSGQPLSYEQYF. The DNA of the CDR3 is TGTGCCAGCAGCTCGGGACAGCCCCTCTCCTACGAGCAGTACTTC.

This sequence joins TRBV18 and TRBJ2-7, with D uncertain. Germline CDR1 and CDR2: KGHSH and LQKENI. Trimming took 4 bases from V and 3 from J, leaving 7 bases between them. There are 12 residues in the CDR3. The DNA of the CDR3 is TGTGCCAGCTCACGCGGAGACTACGAGCAGTACTTC. Amino acids: CASSRGDYEQYF.

The chain has TRBV11-1 and TRBJ2-7, with 7 bases identical to TRBD1. This CDR3 region has 12 residues. V was clipped by 4 bases and J by 4 bases; unmatched bases: 1. CDR1 and CDR2 from the germline V gene are SGHAT and FQDESV (reference sequence). CDR3 in DNA: TGTGCCAGCAGCTGGGGACAGTACGAGCAGTACTTC. Residues: CASSWGQYEQYF.

The chain carries TRBV9 and TRBJ2-2; the D gene is possibly TRBD2 (5 bases). Trimming shortened V by 0 bases and J by 4 bases, and 7 bases separated the two germline ends. The CDR3 extends over 14 amino acids. Germline assignment: CDR1 SGDLS and CDR2 YYNGEE. The DNA for the CDR3 is TGTGCCAGCAGCGTAGTCGGGGTCACCGGGGAGCTGTTTTTT. This translates into CASSVVGVTGELFF.

The CDR3 here is CASSFGRDGDTQYF. CDR3 DNA: TGCGCCAGCAGCTTTGGGCGGGATGGAGATACGCAGTATTTT. The chain carries TRBV5-1 and TRBJ2-3; D might be TRBD2 (6 bases). The CDR3 has 14 residues. V was shortened by 2 bases and J by 5 bases, with 12 bases between the two germline ends. From germline, CDR1 is SGHRS and CDR2 YFSETQ.

This clone was seen just once. The gene calls are TRBV6-1 and TRBJ2-5; weak D call: TRBD1 (5 bases). CDR3 length: 14 residues. In germline, CDR1 is MNHNS, CDR2 SASEGT. The germline V and J ends were trimmed by 3 bases and 4 bases, with 12 bases remaining between them. CDR3 DNA sequence: TGTGCCAGCAGTGATGGGGCAGGGCCAGAGACCCAGTACTTC. Translated, it gives CASSDGAGPETQYF.

The chain has TRBV27 and TRBJ1-1; TRBD1 agrees at 7 bases. The V and J ends lost 5 bases and 12 bases, in that order; junction bases with no gene match: 15. Germline V gene lookup returns CDR1 MNHEY and CDR2 SMNVEV (reference sequence). The CDR3 runs 14 residues. DNA for the CDR3: TGTGCCAGCAGTCTCCTCGGGGGACAGAGGACGACTTTCTTT. Protein sequence: CASSLLGGQRTTFF.

V usage is TRBV5-4 and J usage is TRBJ2-1, with unresolved D. V was shortened by 0 bases and J by 7 bases, with 5 bases between the two germline ends. CDR1 SGHNT and CDR2 YYREEE come from the germline V gene (reference sequence). This CDR3 has 12 amino acids. The CDR3 DNA reads as TGTGCCAGCAGCTTGGTAAAAAATGAGCAGTTCTTC. This encodes CASSLVKNEQFF. Complete variable domain (other parts from reference TRBV5-4 and TRBJ2-1): ETGVTQSPTHLIKTRGQQVTLRCSSQSGHNTVSWYQQALGQGPQFIFQYYREEENGRGNFPPRFSGLQFPNYSSELNVNALELDDSALYLCASSLVKNEQFFGPGTRLTVL.

V is TRBV6-1 and J is TRBJ2-7, with TRBD1 identical over 7 bases. The J segment lost 1 base and the V segment lost 6 bases, leaving 6 bases of the junction unmatched. This CDR3 is built from 14 residues. Germline CDR1 is MNHNS and CDR2 is SASEGT. CDR3 DNA: TGTGCCAGCAGCCGGGACAGTAAATCCTACGAGCAGTACTTC. It translates to CASSRDSKSYEQYF.

The rearrangement joins TRBV7-9 to TRBJ2-1; TRBD2 agrees at 11 bases. This CDR3 is 16 amino acids long. Germline V gene sequence: CDR1 SEHNR, CDR2 FQNEAQ (reference sequence). The junction had 6 bases not matched to a gene; V was cut back by 6 bases and J by 2 bases. The CDR3 loop reads CASSPNSGRAYNEQFF. The CDR3 nucleotides are TGTGCCAGCAGTCCTAATAGCGGGAGGGCCTACAATGAGCAGTTCTTC.

This clone was detected a few times. J is TRBJ1-2 and V is TRBV9, with D possibly TRBD1 on 6 matching bases. The CDR3 is made up of 16 amino acids. Trimming pared 0 bases from V and 3 bases from J, leaving 15 bases between. Germline V gene data show CDR1 as SGDLS and CDR2 as YYNGEE. Here the CDR3 DNA reads TGTGCCAGCAGCGTAGGAGGGCAGGGGTCCCACTATGGCTACACCTTC. It yields the protein CASSVGGQGSHYGYTF.

The chain recombines TRBV5-4 with TRBJ2-1, with 13 bases matching TRBD2. Germline V gene lookup returns CDR1 SGHNT and CDR2 YYREEE (reference sequence). This CDR3 has 15 amino acids. V shed 1 base and J 12 bases; nucleotides not matched to a gene: 7. Written as DNA, the CDR3 is TGTGCCAGCAGCTTGCAACTAGCGGGAGGGGGGGCGCAGTTCTTC. Its protein is CASSLQLAGGGAQFF.

V gene TRBV5-6 combines with J gene TRBJ2-7; 9 bases are a match to TRBD1. The V gene's germline CDR1 is SGHDT and CDR2 YYEEEE. The CDR3 consists of 16 residues. Trimming took 2 bases from V and 6 from J; bases not matched to a gene: 12. The CDR3 sequence: CASSFYRDREMSEQYF. As DNA, the CDR3 is TGTGCCAGCAGCTTCTACCGGGACAGGGAAATGAGCGAGCAGTACTTC.

This chain connects TRBV5-4 to TRBJ1-3; possibly TRBD1 for D (6 bases). Looked up from germline, CDR1 is SGHNT and CDR2 is YYREEE (reference sequence). Trimming left V 4 bases short and J 4 bases short, with 24 bases between. This CDR3 comprises 18 residues. The CDR3 DNA reads as TGTGCCAGCAGCCGGGAAATTGGAGGTCGGCAGGGGGGAAACACCATATATTTT. Translated, it gives CASSREIGGRQGGNTIYF.

The rearrangement joins TRBV7-2 to TRBJ2-1, with TRBD1 identical over 9 bases. This CDR3 contains 15 residues. Germline V lookup: CDR1 SGHTA, CDR2 FQGNSA. J was trimmed by 4 bases and V by 5 bases; bases with no gene match: 6. The DNA for the CDR3 is TGTGCCAGCAGCGCGGACAGGGGATCTTACAATGAGCAGTTCTTC. Translating it yields CASSADRGSYNEQFF.

The chain employs TRBV2 and TRBJ2-3, with TRBD2 as a possible D gene (6 bases). Deletions cut 2 bases from V and 9 bases from J, with 21 bases between. There are 16 residues in the CDR3. Germline V gene sequence: CDR1 SNHLY, CDR2 FYNNEI. The CDR3, as DNA: TGTGCCAGCAGTGAAAGTCCCAGCGGGCGGTCAAGAACGCAGTATTTT. Residues: CASSESPSGRSRTQYF.

This chain uses TRBV18 with TRBJ2-7, with TRBD1 matching 7 bases. The CDR3 spans 14 residues. V was pared by 5 bases and J by 0 bases, with 4 bases of the junction left unmatched. Germline assignment: CDR1 KGHSH and CDR2 LQKENI. CDR3 residues: CASSEGQSSYEQYF. CDR3 bases: TGTGCCAGCTCAGAGGGACAGAGCTCCTACGAGCAGTACTTC.

A remark on this clone: Other nucleotide sequences from this sample produce the same CDR3. V is TRBV23-1 and J is TRBJ2-7, with D possibly matching TRBD1 (6 bases). TRBV23-1 carries the ORF label, with uncertain function. The CDR3 is 16 amino acids. With 0 bases removed from V and 4 bases from J, the gap between germline ends came to 16 bases. The CDR3 is CASSQSGRGLNYEQYF. The CDR3 DNA sequence: TGCGCCAGCAGTCAATCGGGCAGGGGCCTTAATTACGAGCAGTACTTC.

The J gene is TRBJ2-2, the V gene TRBV18; 13 bases are shared with TRBD2. This CDR3 contains 18 residues. Per germline, CDR1 KGHSH and CDR2 LQKENI. Trimming at V came to 2 bases and at J to 4 bases, leaving 7 bases not matched to a gene. The CDR3 bases are TGTGCCAGCTCACCAAGGACTAGCGGGAGTTTGAGCACCGGGGAGCTGTTTTTT. Its translation is CASSPRTSGSLSTGELFF.